Sequencing of this TCR beta chain was carried out in a study of T cells after yellow fever vaccination. General study findings and limits: Abundant clonotypes (contaminants from the bulk population) could be present in FACS-sorted repertoires. The booster saw the reappearance of most primary-vaccination clones (about 95% CD4, about 88% CD8).

There are many counts of this clonotype. No antigen is known for it. The CDR3 sequence is 17 residues long. The germline V gene encodes CDR1 MNHNS and CDR2 SASEGT. Trimming cost V 2 bases and J 2 bases, with 19 bases left between them. Generation of TCR cDNA used 5'RACE template switching (which added a universal primer site and UMIs). TCRdb reprocessed the 5' RACE reads via MiXCR and lists one record per CDR3 protein. The profile shows around 310,000 distinct CDR3 sequences, approximately 4% of them singletons. The rearrangement uses TRBV6-1 and TRBJ2-7; the D gene is possibly TRBD2 (6 bases). The sample was PBMCs, taken 15 days after the yellow fever booster vaccination. This TCR came from a young man who received the YFV17D yellow fever vaccine. The CDR3 region is CASSEPTSIYVAYEQYF. In DNA form, the CDR3 reads TGTGCCAGCAGTGAACCTACTAGCATCTATGTGGCCTACGAGCAGTACTTC.